The clone carrying this T cell receptor (beta chain) has a handful of counts. What it binds is unknown. This CDR3 is built from 15 residues. Trimming stripped 6 bases from V and 4 bases from J, with 16 bases between. Germline assignment: CDR1 SGHTS and CDR2 YDEGEE. These data belong to a study of cytomegalovirus exposure and HLA in healthy donors. The PCR used 60 Vbeta and 13 Jbeta primers. Repertoires were generated with immunoSEQ multiplex PCR, while TCRdb's copy carries only in-frame clones and drops some. The table records around 150,000 clones, approximately 75% of them present only once. Study-wide results and caveats: A prior analysis recorded that most TCR beta V segments were productive about 87% or about 30% of the time. Reports described diagnosis of cytomegalovirus status by the classifier as highly specific and sensitive. When analyzed later, a missense DCLRE1C variant was found to be linked to TCR beta V- and J-gene trimming.

This sequence originates from a male donor in good health and CMV-seronegative. V is TRBV5-8 and J is TRBJ1-4; D is unclear. The sequencing sample was made of PBMCs. The CDR3 DNA sequence: TGTGCCAGCAAAACCCGGACGGACTTTAATGAAAAACTGTTTTTT. Protein sequence: CASKTRTDFNEKLFF.